The 23 T cell receptor beta chains given below trace back to one sample, sequenced in a study of cytomegalovirus exposure and HLA in healthy donors. Libraries were prepared by immunoSEQ multiplex PCR; TCRdb keeps only in-frame clonotypes and omits some of them. The sample consists of 200,000 to 300,000 clones, about nine tenths of them appearing once. Sample: PBMCs. Source of these receptors: a woman in her 30s in good health and CMV-seronegative.

This rearrangement joins TRBV7-2 to TRBJ2-7; possible D gene TRBD2, 6 bases. Germline values: CDR1 SGHTA, CDR2 FQGNSA. This CDR3 region has 14 residues. V was clipped by 1 base and J by 2 bases, with 9 bases between them. CDR3 in amino acids: CASSLVGGTYEQYF. In nucleotides, the CDR3 is TGTGCCAGCAGCTTAGTTGGGGGGACCTACGAGCAGTACTTC.

The rearrangement uses TRBV27 and TRBJ2-2; D remains unclear. From germline, CDR1 is MNHEY and CDR2 SMNVEV (reference sequence). V was trimmed by 6 bases and J by 4 bases, leaving 6 bases between them. CDR3 length: 12 amino acids. The chain's CDR3 is CASRGPTGELFF. The CDR3 DNA follows: TGTGCCAGCAGAGGACCCACCGGGGAGCTGTTTTTT.

Regarding this clone: Other DNA sequences from this sample encode an identical CDR3 as well. V is TRBV18 and J is TRBJ2-7, with D tentatively TRBD1 (6 bases). Trimming cost V 4 bases and J 0 bases, with 7 bases left between them. The CDR3 totals 13 residues. Germline V lookup: CDR1 KGHSH, CDR2 LQKENI. CDR3 sequence (DNA): TGTGCCAGCTCACTGGACAGCTCCTACGAGCAGTACTTC. Its protein is CASSLDSSYEQYF. Based on the CDR3 plus reference TRBV18 and TRBJ2-7, the full variable domain is NAGVMQNPRHLVRRRGQEARLRCSPMKGHSHVYWYRQLPEEGLKFMVYLQKENIIDESGMPKERFSAEFPKEGPSILRIQQVVRGDSAAYFCASSLDSSYEQYFGPGTRLTVT.

CDR3 loop: CASSQDAGAPGELFF. The CDR3 region has the DNA TGTGCCAGCAGCCAAGATGCAGGGGCCCCCGGGGAGCTGTTTTTT. V is TRBV14 and J is TRBJ2-2; D is possibly TRBD1 (6 bases). The germline V and J ends were trimmed by 0 bases and 6 bases, with 11 bases remaining between them. CDR1 is SGHDN and CDR2 is FVKESK in the germline V gene. The CDR3 consists of 15 residues.

This sequence joins TRBV7-7 and TRBJ2-2; D assignment may be TRBD1 or TRBD2 (5 bases each). Trimming removed 4 bases at V and 6 bases at J, with 24 bases between. Germline V gene sequence: CDR1 SSHAT, CDR2 FNYEAQ (reference sequence). The CDR3 spans 18 residues. CDR3 residues: CASSSTTGTPEMPGELFF. In DNA form, the CDR3 reads TGTGCCAGCAGCTCAACCACCGGGACCCCGGAGATGCCCGGGGAGCTGTTTTTT.

The chain combines TRBV5-1 with TRBJ1-5; 7 positions agree with TRBD1. J lost 6 bases, V lost 0 bases, and 6 bases had no gene match. The germline V gene encodes CDR1 SGHRS and CDR2 YFSETQ. This CDR3 is built from 15 residues. In DNA form, the CDR3 reads TGCGCCAGCAGCTTGGGAGATTCAGGGGGTCAGCCCCAGCATTTT. Its translation is CASSLGDSGGQPQHF.

CDR3 residues: CASSSIRDSPYEQYF. In DNA form, the CDR3 reads TGTGCCAGCAGCTCAATCCGGGACAGTCCGTACGAGCAGTACTTC. The V and J genes are TRBV11-2 and TRBJ2-7; the match to TRBD1 covers 7 bases. V gave up 4 bases and J gave up 4 bases; unmatched junction bases: 10. The CDR3 loop spans 15 amino acids. CDR1 is SGHAT, CDR2 FQNNGV, per germline. Combining the CDR3 with reference TRBV11-2 and TRBJ2-7 gives the whole variable domain EAGVAQSPRYKIIEKRQSVAFWCNPISGHATLYWYQQILGQGPKLLIQFQNNGVVDDSQLPKDRFSAERLKGVDSTLKIQPAKLEDSAVYLCASSSIRDSPYEQYFGPGTRLTVT.

This rearrangement joins TRBV29-1 to TRBJ2-2, with 11 bases matching TRBD1. Germline assignment: CDR1 SQVTM and CDR2 ANQGSEA. The length of the CDR3 is 14 residues. The V gene end was trimmed by 6 bases and the J gene end by 7 bases; junction bases not matched to a gene: 7. The CDR3 DNA follows: TGCAGCGTAATAGGACAGGGGGCGGACGGGGAGCTGTTTTTT. Its protein product is CSVIGQGADGELFF.

CDR3 nucleotides: TGTGCCAGCAGCCTCGGGGGGGCGCCTGATACGCAGTATTTT. This translates into CASSLGGAPDTQYF. The gene calls are TRBV7-9 and TRBJ2-3; 8 nucleotides agree with TRBD2. Germline V CDR1 and CDR2: SEHNR, FQNEAQ (reference sequence). The V and J ends lost 5 bases and 6 bases, in that order; junction bases with no gene match: 7. This CDR3 spans 14 amino acids.

This clone has more than one count but fewer than ten. This rearrangement joins TRBV30 to TRBJ1-1; the D is unclear. Trimming took 2 bases from V and 4 from J, leaving 2 bases between them. The CDR3 is made up of 10 amino acids. Germline values: CDR1 GTSNPN, CDR2 SVGIG (reference sequence). The CDR3 region has the DNA TGTGCCTGGAGTACCACTGAAGCTTTCTTT. This gives the protein CAWSTTEAFF.

This clone was observed a few times. The V and J genes are TRBV11-2 and TRBJ2-7, with 9 bases that match TRBD1. CDR1 and CDR2 from the germline V gene are SGHAT and FQNNGV. V was clipped by 3 bases and J by 4 bases; unmatched bases: 7. The CDR3 is 15 amino acids. The CDR3 DNA sequence: TGTGCCAGCAGCTTTGGGACAGGGATAGGGTACGAGCAGTACTTC. Encoded protein: CASSFGTGIGYEQYF.

V usage is TRBV14 and J usage is TRBJ2-3; D is possibly TRBD2 (6 bases). The CDR3 is 15 amino acids. Per germline, CDR1 SGHDN and CDR2 FVKESK. The V end lost 4 bases, the J end lost 6 bases, and 17 bases lay between the germline ends. CDR3 protein: CASSPGVSSADTQYF. The CDR3 bases are TGTGCCAGCAGCCCGGGGGTTTCATCGGCGGATACGCAGTATTTT.

Written as DNA, the CDR3 is TGTGCCAGCAGCGTGACTAGCGGGAGTGGCACAGATACGCAGTATTTT. The encoded protein is CASSVTSGSGTDTQYF. This chain connects TRBV11-2 to TRBJ2-3; TRBD2 aligns across 12 bases. The CDR3 runs to 16 residues. Trimming took 5 bases from V and 1 from J; bases not matched to a gene: 4. The germline V gene encodes CDR1 SGHAT and CDR2 FQNNGV.

This sequence joins TRBV4-3 and TRBJ2-1; 15 bases are a match to TRBD2. Germline loops: CDR1 LGHNA, CDR2 YSLEER. This CDR3 region has 17 residues. V lost 6 bases and J lost 8; bases outside the gene matches: 11. In DNA, the CDR3 is TGCGCCAGCAGTACCGGACTAGCGGGAGGGCCTGGGTATGAGCAGTTCTTC. Its protein product is CASSTGLAGGPGYEQFF.

This chain connects TRBV7-3 to TRBJ2-5; tentative D call: TRBD2 (5 bases). CDR1 SGHTA and CDR2 FQGTGA come from the germline V gene. V was trimmed by 5 bases and J by 4 bases, leaving 11 bases between them. The CDR3 is 13 residues long. The CDR3 loop is CASSLSVGETQYF. Here the CDR3 DNA reads TGTGCCAGCAGCCTTAGCGTGGGAGAGACCCAGTACTTC.

This chain connects TRBV18 to TRBJ2-7, with D maybe TRBD1 (6 bases). The V and J ends lost 3 bases and 3 bases respectively, with 15 bases between them. CDR3 size: 15 residues. Germline lookup yields CDR1 KGHSH and CDR2 LQKENI. The CDR3 reads CASSPVSGQIYEQYF. The CDR3 nucleotides are TGTGCCAGCTCACCTGTCAGCGGACAGATCTACGAGCAGTACTTC.

The chain uses TRBV7-9 and TRBJ1-5, with 8 nucleotides matching TRBD1. This CDR3 has 15 residues. CDR1 is SEHNR and CDR2 is FQNEAQ in the germline V gene (reference sequence). V shed 4 bases, J shed 4 bases, and the junction held 6 bases outside the gene matches. The CDR3 sequence: CASSSGQATNQPQHF. The CDR3 DNA reads TGTGCCAGCAGCTCGGGACAGGCGACTAATCAGCCCCAGCATTTT.

The chain recombines TRBV5-6 with TRBJ2-7; no clear D. Germline V lookup: CDR1 SGHDT, CDR2 YYEEEE. CDR3 length: 12 residues. Trimming took 0 bases from V and 6 from J, leaving 7 bases between them. The CDR3 DNA sequence: TGTGCCAGCAGCTTGGAGGAGCGCGAGCAGTACTTC. Protein product: CASSLEEREQYF.

This clone was observed a few times. J is TRBJ2-2 and V is TRBV19; possibly TRBD2 for D (5 bases). CDR3 size: 17 residues. Deletions cut 1 base from V and 3 bases from J, with 15 bases between. Germline V CDR1 and CDR2: LNHDA, SQIVND (reference sequence). The CDR3 bases are TGTGCCAGTAGTATAGCCCGGGATTTGTGGGACACCGGGGAGCTGTTTTTT. This sequence encodes CASSIARDLWDTGELFF.

V and J are TRBV5-5 and TRBJ2-2, with 7 bases aligning to TRBD1. This CDR3 has 14 amino acids. Looked up from germline, CDR1 is SGHKS and CDR2 is YYEKEE (reference sequence). Trimming cost V 5 bases and J 5 bases; bases outside gene matches: 6. The CDR3 sequence is CASRLGGGTGELFF. The CDR3 coding sequence is TGTGCCAGCAGGCTAGGGGGCGGGACCGGGGAGCTGTTTTTT.

This clone was picked up a small number of times. The V gene is TRBV11-3, the J gene TRBJ2-1; D is unclear. The CDR3 loop spans 13 amino acids. Germline CDR1 and CDR2: SGHNT and YENEEA. V lost 0 bases and J 8 bases, leaving 8 bases between the germline ends. The CDR3 protein is CASSLDGRDEQFF. As DNA, the CDR3 is TGTGCCAGCAGCTTAGATGGACGGGATGAGCAGTTCTTC.

The V gene is TRBV5-8, the J gene TRBJ1-2; D not certain. CDR3 size: 13 residues. Germline assignment: CDR1 SGHTS and CDR2 YDEGEE. Trimming took off 2 bases at V and 4 bases at J, with 9 bases between the two ends. The CDR3 spells CASSFGFAYGYTF. DNA for the CDR3: TGTGCCAGCAGCTTCGGGTTCGCCTATGGCTACACCTTC.

Written as DNA, the CDR3 is TGTGCCAGCAGTGTTGGGGGGGATACGCAGTATTTT. Its protein is CASSVGGDTQYF. This chain uses TRBV6-1 with TRBJ2-3; D is perhaps TRBD2 (6 bases). The CDR3 runs 12 residues. Germline V gene sequence: CDR1 MNHNS, CDR2 SASEGT. Trimming removed 4 bases at V and 6 bases at J, with 8 bases between.